These T cell receptor beta chains were read from a single sample in a study of STAT3 mutations in large granular lymphocyte leukemia. Clones were sequenced by immunoSEQ multiplex PCR, and TCRdb holds only the in-frame ones, with some missing. The sample carries about 42,000 clones, about 81% recorded once. Sequenced: PBMCs. All receptors come from a human donor with T large granular lymphocyte leukemia. Some clones in this sample may be carry-over from other donors' samples. The CDR3 runs from the conserved cysteine through the conserved F or W. Part of the rows lack a size; the others show once, few, many or a class for expanded clones.

>.|TRBV5-6
CASSLFTPNSNQPQHF
>few|TRBV30
CAWTWTGGYEQYF
>.|TRBV28
CASSRGRDSEQETQYF
>.|TRBV6-1
CASSPAYGYTF
>.|TRBV5-1
CASSLEGSAYEQYF
>.|TRBV18
CASSPPQGAAEKLFF
>.|TRBV27
CASSFGGEAFF
>.|TRBV7-9
CASSDTTGLQYF
>.|TRBV5-1
CASRGAGTGGDAWDGYTF
>.|TRBV28
CASSVESETQYF
>.|TRBV18
CASSPNHIDTSNYGYTF
>.|TRBV18
CASSPTGTSGGAPYNEQFF
>.|TRBV7-8
CASSFLSPLDGVGEQYF
>few|TRBV7-2
CASSLGPEQFF
>.|TRBV6-6
CASSYGQGSEAFF
>.|TRBV19
CASSDSDRGRLSPLHF
>.|TRBV9
CASSTSGGSSYEQYF
>.|TRBV20-1
CSSDGGSEQFF
>once|TRBV5-6
CASSWDSQTEAFF
>.|TRBV7-8
CASSPGPASPLHF
>.|TRBV30
CAWRLAGAKLFF
>few|TRBV2
CASTYTGELFF
>.|TRBV5-5
CASSLADGYNEQFF